This T cell receptor beta chain is drawn from a study of cytomegalovirus exposure and HLA in healthy donors. PCR involved 60 Vbeta and 13 Jbeta primers. Libraries were prepared by immunoSEQ multiplex PCR; TCRdb keeps only in-frame clonotypes and omits some of them. Of about 130,000 clones in the sample, around 85% were seen once. Germline CDR1 and CDR2: SEHNR and FQNEAQ (reference sequence). Unmatched junction bases numbered 8, after V lost 5 bases and J lost 8 bases. The length of the CDR3 is 14 residues. This clone turned up a few times. V gene TRBV7-9 combines with J gene TRBJ1-4, with 7 bases that match TRBD1. Material for sequencing was PBMCs. The source is a boy aged 5-17 years in good health and CMV-seronegative. CDR3 loop: CASSARTGGEKLFF. Written as DNA, the CDR3 is TGTGCCAGCAGCGCAAGGACAGGCGGGGAAAAACTGTTTTTT. Filled out from reference TRBV7-9 and TRBJ1-4, the complete variable domain reads DTGVSQNPRHKITKRGQNVTFRCDPISEHNRLYWYRQTLGQGPEFLTYFQNEAQLEKSRLLSDRFSAERPKGSFSTLEIQRTEQGDSAMYLCASSARTGGEKLFFGSGTQLSVL.